Presented here are 16 T cell receptor beta chains from one specimen sequenced in a study of blood T cell repertoires in COVID-19. Method: immunoSEQ multiplex PCR; TCRdb's copy keeps in-frame clones and lacks some. The sample records 250,000 or so clones, approximately 86% being singletons. Material for sequencing was peripheral blood. These receptors came from a man aged 30 to 45 with active or convalescent COVID-19.

In nucleotides, the CDR3 is TGTGCCAGTAGTATCAGTGACAATCAGCCCCAGCATTTT. It yields the protein CASSISDNQPQHF. This sequence joins TRBV19 and TRBJ1-5; D gene ambiguous. The CDR3 spans 13 residues. The V end was cut by 3 bases, the J end by 3 bases, with 6 bases between. Per germline, CDR1 LNHDA and CDR2 SQIVND (reference sequence).

This chain connects TRBV5-1 to TRBJ2-3, with 13 bases lining up with TRBD2. V trimming: 0 bases; J trimming: 4 bases; junction bases outside the gene matches: 5. The CDR3 has 17 amino acids. Germline assignment: CDR1 SGHRS and CDR2 YFSETQ. Here the CDR3 DNA reads TGCGCCAGCAGCTTGGGACTAGCGGGGGGTAGGCCAGATACGCAGTATTTT. The encoded protein is CASSLGLAGGRPDTQYF. Using reference TRBV5-1 and TRBJ2-3 for the parts outside the CDR3, the full variable domain is KAGVTQTPRYLIKTRGQQVTLSCSPISGHRSVSWYQQTPGQGLQFLFEYFSETQRNKGNFPGRFSGRQFSNSRSEMNVSTLELGDSALYLCASSLGLAGGRPDTQYFGPGTRLTVL.

There are a few counts of this clone. This rearrangement joins TRBV2 to TRBJ1-4; the D gene is possibly TRBD1 (6 bases). Germline V gene sequence: CDR1 SNHLY, CDR2 FYNNEI. CDR3 length: 16 residues. The ends were cut back, 6 bases at V and 0 bases at J, with 14 bases in the middle. The CDR3 DNA follows: TGTGCCAGCAGCGCCAGCCGACAGGCAACTAATGAAAAACTGTTTTTT. It codes for CASSASRQATNEKLFF.

The rearrangement joins TRBV30 to TRBJ1-2, with D maybe TRBD1 (5 bases). The CDR3 consists of 13 residues. In germline, CDR1 is GTSNPN, CDR2 SVGIG (reference sequence). Trimming left V 4 bases short and J 4 bases short, with 13 bases between. In DNA, the CDR3 is TGTGCCTGGATGCAGGGCCTGGGCTATGGCTACACCTTC. Amino acids: CAWMQGLGYGYTF. The entire variable domain, with the rest obtained from reference TRBV30 and TRBJ1-2, is as follows: SQTIHQWPATLVQPVGSPLSLECTVEGTSNPNLYWYRQAAGRGLQLLFYSVGIGQISSEVPQNLSASRPQDRQFILSSKKLLLSDSGFYLCAWMQGLGYGYTFGSGTRLTVV.

The chain links TRBV7-9 to TRBJ2-5; no definite D call. The V end was cut by 5 bases, the J end by 5 bases, with 9 bases between. CDR3 length: 12 amino acids. From germline, CDR1 is SEHNR and CDR2 FQNEAQ (reference sequence). The CDR3 here is CASSTQVETQYF. The CDR3, as DNA: TGTGCCAGCAGCACACAAGTGGAGACCCAGTACTTC.

The rearrangement joins TRBV14 to TRBJ2-3, with 7 positions matching TRBD2. CDR3 length: 16 residues. V lost 3 bases to trimming and J lost 2 bases; unmatched junction nucleotides: 8. Germline-derived CDR1 and CDR2 are SGHDN and FVKESK. The CDR3 spells CASSHAAGTSTDTQYF. CDR3 in DNA: TGTGCCAGCAGCCATGCAGCGGGGACCTCCACAGATACGCAGTATTTT.

This chain uses TRBV5-1 with TRBJ2-5, with TRBD2 matching over 8 bases. Germline V lookup: CDR1 SGHRS, CDR2 YFSETQ. V was pared by 5 bases and J by 5 bases, with 5 bases of the junction left unmatched. The CDR3 is made up of 13 amino acids. The CDR3 bases are TGCGCCAGCAGAGCGGGGGCCGTGGAGACCCAGTACTTC. This codes for CASRAGAVETQYF.

The chain combines TRBV7-9 with TRBJ1-4; no clear D. Looked up from germline, CDR1 is SEHNR and CDR2 is FQNEAQ (reference sequence). The CDR3 has 15 amino acids. V lost 5 bases, J lost 5 bases, and 15 bases lay in between. The CDR3 spells CASSLDGVGNEKLFF. In DNA form, the CDR3 reads TGTGCCAGCAGCCTAGACGGGGTAGGGAATGAAAAACTGTTTTTT.

This rearrangement joins TRBV5-4 to TRBJ2-7; tentative D call: TRBD1 (6 bases). V lost 2 bases to trimming and J lost 2 bases, with 11 bases between them. Germline V gene lookup returns CDR1 SGHNT and CDR2 YYREEE (reference sequence). The CDR3 runs 14 residues. The CDR3 bases are TGTGCCAGCAGCTTTGGCGACAGGACCTACGAGCAGTACTTC. Residues: CASSFGDRTYEQYF.

Written as DNA, the CDR3 is TGTGCCAGCAGCGTCCCCATCGTGAACAGAGCGGGGGGAGGCCCCTATGAGCAGTTCTTC. Translating it yields CASSVPIVNRAGGGPYEQFF. This sequence joins TRBV9 and TRBJ2-1; 9 nucleotides line up with TRBD2. This CDR3 spans 20 amino acids. Trimming took 2 bases from V and 8 from J; bases not matched to a gene: 23. Germline lookup yields CDR1 SGDLS and CDR2 YYNGEE. The variable domain in full, with the rest retrieved from reference TRBV9 and TRBJ2-1, is DSGVTQTPKHLITATGQRVTLRCSPRSGDLSVYWYQQSLDQGLQFLIQYYNGEERAKGNILERFSAQQFPDLHSELNLSSLELGDSALYFCASSVPIVNRAGGGPYEQFFGPGTRLTVL.

The CDR3 bases are TGTGCCAGCAGCTTAAACTCAGGTGGAAAAGAGACCCAGTACTTC. Protein sequence: CASSLNSGGKETQYF. The chain links TRBV7-6 to TRBJ2-5; unclear D gene. CDR3 size: 15 residues. Germline loops: CDR1 SGHVS, CDR2 FNYEAQ. The germline V and J ends were trimmed by 2 bases and 3 bases, with 13 bases remaining between them.

This clone has more than one count but fewer than ten. The V gene is TRBV7-9, the J gene TRBJ2-3; 9 bases fit TRBD2. In germline, CDR1 is SEHNR, CDR2 FQNEAQ (reference sequence). CDR3 length: 16 residues. Losses at the gene ends were 5 bases for V and 0 bases for J; bases not matched to a gene: 6. The CDR3 sequence is CASSIRLADSTDTQYF. As DNA, the CDR3 is TGTGCCAGCAGCATCCGACTAGCGGATAGCACAGATACGCAGTATTTT.

J is TRBJ1-6 and V is TRBV5-4; D may be TRBD1 (6 bases). Germline values: CDR1 SGHNT, CDR2 YYREEE (reference sequence). V lost 3 bases and J 3 bases, leaving 13 bases between the germline ends. This CDR3 is built from 16 residues. The CDR3 loop reads CASSSIGRGYNSPLHF. Written as DNA, the CDR3 is TGTGCCAGCAGCTCTATTGGCAGGGGCTATAATTCACCCCTCCACTTT.

This clone occurred once. The chain combines TRBV5-1 with TRBJ2-7; 7 bases line up with TRBD1. This CDR3 has 14 amino acids. The germline V gene encodes CDR1 SGHRS and CDR2 YFSETQ. Germline trimming cut 0 bases from V and 3 bases from J; bases unmatched to any gene: 3. The CDR3 DNA is TGCGCCAGCAGCTTGGATTGGGACAGCTACGAGCAGTACTTC. Its protein is CASSLDWDSYEQYF.

This chain joins TRBV28 and TRBJ2-3; the D gene is possibly TRBD2 (7 bases). The CDR3 sequence is 15 residues long. Germline V CDR1 and CDR2: MDHEN, SYDVKM. The V end was cut by 2 bases, the J end by 4 bases, with 13 bases between. In DNA, the CDR3 is TGTGCCAGCAGTTTACTGGGGGGGCGTGCAGATACGCAGTATTTT. Amino acid sequence: CASSLLGGRADTQYF.

The gene calls are TRBV14 and TRBJ1-2; 7 nucleotides line up with TRBD1. Per germline, CDR1 SGHDN and CDR2 FVKESK. After removal of 0 bases from V and 1 base from J, the junction contained 11 bases not matched to a gene. This CDR3 is 18 amino acids long. CDR3 loop: CASSQEDRLSPYNYGYTF. For the CDR3, the DNA is TGTGCCAGCAGCCAAGAGGACAGGCTATCCCCCTATAACTATGGCTACACCTTC.